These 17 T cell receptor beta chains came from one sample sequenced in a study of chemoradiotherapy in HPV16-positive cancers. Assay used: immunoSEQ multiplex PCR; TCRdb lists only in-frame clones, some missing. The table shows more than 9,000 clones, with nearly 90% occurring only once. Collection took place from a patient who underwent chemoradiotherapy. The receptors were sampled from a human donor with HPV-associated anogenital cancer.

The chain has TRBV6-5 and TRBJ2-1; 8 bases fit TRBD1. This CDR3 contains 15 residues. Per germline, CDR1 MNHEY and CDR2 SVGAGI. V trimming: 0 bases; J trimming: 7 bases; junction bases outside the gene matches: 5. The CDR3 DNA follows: TGTGCCAGCAGTTACTCGGGACAGGCAAGGAATGAGCAGTTCTTC. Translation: CASSYSGQARNEQFF.

The CDR3 DNA is TGCGCCAGCAGTGAGTCGGGAGGGGCAGATACGCAGTATTTT. This translates into CASSESGGADTQYF. The chain has TRBV10-2 and TRBJ2-3, with 7 bases identical to TRBD2. Per germline, CDR1 WSHSY and CDR2 SAAADI. The CDR3 has 14 amino acids. Losses at the gene ends were 0 bases for V and 4 bases for J; bases not matched to a gene: 1.

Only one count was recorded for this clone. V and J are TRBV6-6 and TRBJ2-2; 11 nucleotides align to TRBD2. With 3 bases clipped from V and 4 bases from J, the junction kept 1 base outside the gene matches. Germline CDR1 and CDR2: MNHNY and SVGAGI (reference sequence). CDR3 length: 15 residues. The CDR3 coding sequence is TGTGCCAGCAGTTATAGCGGGAGGGCCACCGGGGAGCTGTTTTTT. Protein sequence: CASSYSGRATGELFF.

CDR3 loop: CASSLLGYHSGANVLTF. CDR3 coding DNA: TGCGCCAGCAGTCTACTGGGGTACCACTCTGGGGCCAACGTCCTGACTTTC. The rearrangement joins TRBV23-1 to TRBJ2-6; D is undetermined. TRBV23-1 is classed as an ORF, of uncertain function. CDR3 size: 17 residues. With 4 bases removed from V and 0 bases from J, the gap between germline ends came to 13 bases.

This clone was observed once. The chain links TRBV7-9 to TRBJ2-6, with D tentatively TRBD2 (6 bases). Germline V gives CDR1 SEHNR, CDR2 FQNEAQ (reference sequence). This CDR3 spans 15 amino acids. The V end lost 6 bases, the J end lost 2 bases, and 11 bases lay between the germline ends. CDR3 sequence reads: CASSYGGTGANVLTF. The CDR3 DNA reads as TGTGCCAGCAGTTATGGCGGGACTGGGGCCAACGTCCTGACTTTC.

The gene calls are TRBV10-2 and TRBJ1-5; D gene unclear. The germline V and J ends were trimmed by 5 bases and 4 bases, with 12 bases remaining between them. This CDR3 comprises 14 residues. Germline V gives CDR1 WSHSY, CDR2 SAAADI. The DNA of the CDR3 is TGCGCCAGCAGTAATGGCGGCAGTAATCAGCCCCAGCATTTT. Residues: CASSNGGSNQPQHF.

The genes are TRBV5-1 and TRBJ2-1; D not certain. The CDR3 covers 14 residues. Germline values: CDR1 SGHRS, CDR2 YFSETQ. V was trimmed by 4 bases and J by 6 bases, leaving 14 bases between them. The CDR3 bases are TGCGCCAGCAGCAAGGACCCCCGACGCAATGAGCAGTTCTTC. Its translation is CASSKDPRRNEQFF.

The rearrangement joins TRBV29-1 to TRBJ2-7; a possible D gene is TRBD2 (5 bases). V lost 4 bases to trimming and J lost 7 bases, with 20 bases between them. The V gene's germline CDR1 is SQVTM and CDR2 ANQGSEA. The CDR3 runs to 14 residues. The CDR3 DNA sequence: TGCAGCGTTGGCGGTGGGCGGGCTTCGGGGGAGCAGTACTTC. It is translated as CSVGGGRASGEQYF.

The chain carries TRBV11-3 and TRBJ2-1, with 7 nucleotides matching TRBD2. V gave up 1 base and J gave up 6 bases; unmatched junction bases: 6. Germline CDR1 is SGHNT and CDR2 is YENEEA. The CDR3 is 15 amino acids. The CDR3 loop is CASSLGEGPSNEQFF. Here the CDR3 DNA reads TGTGCCAGCAGCTTAGGGGAGGGCCCCTCCAATGAGCAGTTCTTC.

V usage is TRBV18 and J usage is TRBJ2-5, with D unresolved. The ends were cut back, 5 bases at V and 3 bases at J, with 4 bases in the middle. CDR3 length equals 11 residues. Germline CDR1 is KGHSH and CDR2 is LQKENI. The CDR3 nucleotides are TGTGCCAGCTCAGGCAAAGAGACCCAGTACTTC. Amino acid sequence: CASSGKETQYF. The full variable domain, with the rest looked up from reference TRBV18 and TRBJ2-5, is NAGVMQNPRHLVRRRGQEARLRCSPMKGHSHVYWYRQLPEEGLKFMVYLQKENIIDESGMPKERFSAEFPKEGPSILRIQQVVRGDSAAYFCASSGKETQYFGPGTRLLVL.

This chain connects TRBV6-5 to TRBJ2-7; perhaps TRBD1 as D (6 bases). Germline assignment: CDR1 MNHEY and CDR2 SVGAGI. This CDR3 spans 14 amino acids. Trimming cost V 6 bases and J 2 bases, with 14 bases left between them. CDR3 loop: CASRRAQGPYEQYF. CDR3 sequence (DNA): TGTGCCAGCAGGCGAGCGCAGGGGCCCTACGAGCAGTACTTC.

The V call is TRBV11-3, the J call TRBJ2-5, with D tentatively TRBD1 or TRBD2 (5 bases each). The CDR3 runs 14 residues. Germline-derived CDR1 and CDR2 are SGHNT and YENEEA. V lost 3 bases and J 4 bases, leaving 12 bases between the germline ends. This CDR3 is CASSFRGAGETQYF. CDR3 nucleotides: TGTGCCAGCAGCTTTAGGGGCGCGGGAGAGACCCAGTACTTC.

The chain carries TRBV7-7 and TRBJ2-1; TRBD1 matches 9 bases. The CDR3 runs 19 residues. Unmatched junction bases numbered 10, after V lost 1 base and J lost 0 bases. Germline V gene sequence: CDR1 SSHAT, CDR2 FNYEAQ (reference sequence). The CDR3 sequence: CASSLDGERQGGSYNEQFF. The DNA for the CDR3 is TGTGCCAGCAGCTTAGATGGGGAAAGACAGGGGGGCTCCTACAATGAGCAGTTCTTC.

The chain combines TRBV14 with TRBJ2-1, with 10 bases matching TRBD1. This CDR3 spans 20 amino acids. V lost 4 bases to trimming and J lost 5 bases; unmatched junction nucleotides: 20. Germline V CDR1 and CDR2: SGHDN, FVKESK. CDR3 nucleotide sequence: TGTGCCAGCAGCCCGATGACAGGGGGCGTTTCTTCACAATATCACAATGAGCAGTTCTTC. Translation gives CASSPMTGGVSSQYHNEQFF.

In DNA form, the CDR3 reads TGTGCCAGCAGCCCTAGAACTAGCGTCTCCTACGAGCAGTACTTC. Protein sequence: CASSPRTSVSYEQYF. This rearrangement joins TRBV27 to TRBJ2-7; TRBD2 agrees at 7 bases. V lost 6 bases, J lost 0 bases, and 8 bases stayed unmatched. Germline loops: CDR1 MNHEY, CDR2 SMNVEV (reference sequence). The CDR3 runs 15 residues.

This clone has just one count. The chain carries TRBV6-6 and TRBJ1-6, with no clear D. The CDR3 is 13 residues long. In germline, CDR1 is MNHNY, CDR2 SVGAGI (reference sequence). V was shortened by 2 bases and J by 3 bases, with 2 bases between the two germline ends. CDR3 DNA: TGTGCCAGCAGTTACAACTATAATTCACCCCTCCACTTT. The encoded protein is CASSYNYNSPLHF.

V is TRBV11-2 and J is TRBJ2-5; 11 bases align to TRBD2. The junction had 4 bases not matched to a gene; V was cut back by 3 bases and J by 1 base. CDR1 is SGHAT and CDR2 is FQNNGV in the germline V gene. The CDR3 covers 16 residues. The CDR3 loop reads CASSFNSGRAQETQYF. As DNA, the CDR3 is TGTGCCAGCAGCTTCAATAGCGGGAGGGCCCAAGAGACCCAGTACTTC.